The clone carrying this T cell receptor beta chain was detected only a few times. The antigen is undetermined. This record comes from a study of cytomegalovirus exposure and HLA in healthy donors. Healthy people donating bone marrow made up the donors. Primers included in the PCR were 60 Vbeta and 13 Jbeta primers. The data were produced by immunoSEQ multiplex PCR, yet TCRdb's version contains in-frame clones alone and is incomplete. The data contain approximately 120,000 clones, 17% of them singletons. Study-level points and caveats: Among the sequence variants, a highly shared cluster was likely an artifact of sequencing.

The source of this sequence is a female donor in good health and CMV-seropositive. Input material: PBMCs.

As DNA, the CDR3 is TGTGCCAGCAGCTTCGACAGCCTCACAGATACGCAGTATTTT. Translating gives CASSFDSLTDTQYF. The chain carries TRBV7-2 and TRBJ2-3; tentative D call: TRBD1 (5 bases). Germline loops: CDR1 SGHTA, CDR2 FQGNSA. The length of the CDR3 is 14 residues. The V gene lost 3 bases and the J gene lost 2 bases, with 9 bases spanning the gap.